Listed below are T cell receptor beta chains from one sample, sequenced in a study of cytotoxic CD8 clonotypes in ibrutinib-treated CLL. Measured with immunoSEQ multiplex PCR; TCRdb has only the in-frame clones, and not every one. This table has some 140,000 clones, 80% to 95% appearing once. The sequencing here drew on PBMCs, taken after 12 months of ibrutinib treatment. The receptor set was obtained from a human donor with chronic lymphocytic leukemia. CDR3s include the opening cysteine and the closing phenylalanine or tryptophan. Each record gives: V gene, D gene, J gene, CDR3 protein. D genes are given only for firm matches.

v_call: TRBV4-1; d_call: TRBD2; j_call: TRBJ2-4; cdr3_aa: CASSQEIAGSKNIQYF
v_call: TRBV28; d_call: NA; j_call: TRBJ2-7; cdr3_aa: CASSFPAYEQYF
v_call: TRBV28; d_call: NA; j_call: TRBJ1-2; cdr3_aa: CASRSGDYGYTF
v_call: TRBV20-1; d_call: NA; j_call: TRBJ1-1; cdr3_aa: CSVLGDTEAFF
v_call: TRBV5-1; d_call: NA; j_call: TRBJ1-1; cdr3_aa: CASSGSRHEAFF
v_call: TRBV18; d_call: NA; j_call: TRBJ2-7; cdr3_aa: CASSPEGVFVYEQYF
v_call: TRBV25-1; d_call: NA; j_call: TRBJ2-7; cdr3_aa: CASSEVDGGSREQYF
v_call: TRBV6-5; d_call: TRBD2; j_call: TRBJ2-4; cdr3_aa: CASSYRGETNIQYF
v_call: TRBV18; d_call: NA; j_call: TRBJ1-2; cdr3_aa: CASSPEQRHGYTF
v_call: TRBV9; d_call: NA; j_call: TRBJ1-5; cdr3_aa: CASSVDVNQPQHF
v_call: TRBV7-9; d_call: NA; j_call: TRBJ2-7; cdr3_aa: CASSYVPGPIPYEQYF
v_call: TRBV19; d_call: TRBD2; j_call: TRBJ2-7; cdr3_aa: CASSPLGLAATYEQYF
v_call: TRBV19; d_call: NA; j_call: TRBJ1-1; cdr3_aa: CASRDWDIRVAAFF
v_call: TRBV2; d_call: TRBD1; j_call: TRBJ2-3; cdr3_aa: CASIRDRGTDTQYF